These 16 T cell receptor beta chains were all obtained from the same sample, sequenced in a study of response to subunit inactivated influenza vaccine. TCRdb reanalysed the RT-PCR reads using MiXCR and keeps one entry per CDR3 protein. The sample yields approximately 680,000 distinct CDR3 sequences, around 16% seen once. Here the sequenced sample was PBMCs from blood, taken 11 to 12 days after vaccination. The receptors shown here come from a man aged 45-60 years who received an inactivated influenza vaccine.

In its sample, this clonotype was seen a few times. This chain joins TRBV20-1 and TRBJ2-7; TRBD2 matches at 8 bases. Germline V gene data show CDR1 as DFQATT and CDR2 as SNEGSKA (reference sequence). This CDR3 is 14 amino acids long. The CDR3 reads CSPTMVAGFYEQYF. The CDR3 DNA reads as TGCAGCCCGACCATGGTAGCGGGATTCTACGAGCAGTACTTC.

This clonotype was counted between two and nine times. CDR3 in amino acids: CASSLEGRRAKRNTEAFF. CDR3 in DNA: TGTGCCAGCAGTTTAGAAGGTCGCAGGGCCAAGCGGAACACTGAAGCTTTCTTT. V usage is TRBV12-3 or TRBV12-4 and J usage is TRBJ1-1, with D possibly being TRBD1 (5 bases). The germline V and J ends were trimmed by 1 base and 1 base, with 19 bases remaining between them. This CDR3 region has 18 residues.

This clonotype showed up just a few times. The chain employs TRBV2 and TRBJ2-5, with TRBD2 identical over 10 bases. The CDR3 runs 14 residues. Germline CDR1 and CDR2: SNHLY and FYNNEI. After removal of 6 bases from V and 3 bases from J, the junction contained 4 bases not matched to a gene. This CDR3 is CASRVSGGKETQYF. CDR3 in DNA: TGTGCCAGCAGAGTTAGCGGGGGGAAAGAGACCCAGTACTTC.

This clonotype showed up just a few times. This chain uses TRBV20-1 with TRBJ2-1; 12 bases match TRBD2. The germline gives CDR1 DFQATT, CDR2 SNEGSKA (reference sequence). The junction had 6 bases not matched to a gene; V was cut back by 0 bases and J by 0 bases. This CDR3 has 18 amino acids. This CDR3 is CSARDYRGLAGSYNEQFF. The CDR3 nucleotides are TGCAGTGCTAGAGATTATAGGGGACTAGCGGGCTCCTACAATGAGCAGTTCTTC.

V usage is TRBV7-9 and J usage is TRBJ1-6; TRBD1 aligns across 9 bases. The V segment lost 1 base and the J segment 10 bases; nucleotides outside the gene matches: 5. Germline V gives CDR1 SEHNR, CDR2 FQNEAQ (reference sequence). CDR3 length equals 15 residues. The CDR3 loop reads CASSLVGTGLSPLHF. In DNA form, the CDR3 reads TGTGCCAGCAGCTTAGTCGGGACAGGGTTATCACCCCTCCACTTT.

The CDR3 DNA sequence: TGTGCCAGCAGAGAGGGACGGTACAATGAGCAGTTCTTC. Protein sequence: CASREGRYNEQFF. The rearrangement links TRBV6-2 or TRBV6-3 to TRBJ2-1, with D perhaps TRBD1 or TRBD2 (5 bases each). CDR3 length: 13 residues. Trimming removed 6 bases at V and 4 bases at J, with 10 bases between. The germline V gene encodes CDR1 MNHEY and CDR2 SVGEGT.

In its sample, this clonotype was seen a few times. The rearrangement uses TRBV29-1 and TRBJ2-2, with unresolved D. This CDR3 region has 11 residues. Trimming removed 7 bases at V and 5 bases at J, with 8 bases between. Germline CDR1 SQVTM, CDR2 ANQGSEA. CDR3 protein: CSGQITGELFF. In nucleotides, the CDR3 is TGCAGCGGTCAGATAACCGGGGAGCTGTTTTTT.

The chain employs TRBV5-1 and TRBJ2-2; TRBD1 might be the D (5 bases). V shed 3 bases and J shed 3 bases, with 12 bases lying between them. This CDR3 is 15 amino acids long. Germline assignment: CDR1 SGHRS and CDR2 YFSETQ. This CDR3 reads CASSWGLIDTGELFF. In nucleotides, the CDR3 is TGCGCCAGCAGCTGGGGCCTTATAGACACCGGGGAGCTGTTTTTT.

The rearrangement joins TRBV10-3 to TRBJ2-1, with TRBD1 matching 7 bases. Looked up from germline, CDR1 is ENHRY and CDR2 is SYGVKD. The CDR3 runs to 16 residues. V dropped 3 bases and J dropped 4; count of bases not matched to a gene: 9. The CDR3: CAISEEGTVRYNEQFF. The CDR3 region has the DNA TGTGCCATCAGTGAAGAGGGGACAGTACGGTACAATGAGCAGTTCTTC.

The J gene is TRBJ2-5, the V gene TRBV20-1, with D unclear. Trimming shortened V by 5 bases and J by 1 base, and 11 bases separated the two germline ends. The length of the CDR3 is 13 residues. Looked up from germline, CDR1 is DFQATT and CDR2 is SNEGSKA (reference sequence). CDR3 DNA: TGCAGTGCTTCGACCCGTTCCCAAGAGACCCAGTACTTC. It codes for CSASTRSQETQYF.

This clonotype was detected a few times. The rearrangement links TRBV7-9 to TRBJ1-5; the match to TRBD1 covers 7 bases. The V segment lost 6 bases and the J segment 6 bases; nucleotides outside the gene matches: 5. Germline V gene lookup returns CDR1 SEHNR and CDR2 FQNEAQ (reference sequence). The CDR3 has 13 residues. The CDR3 bases are TGTGCCAGCAGTCAGGGGGTCACTCAGCCCCAGCATTTT. Translating it yields CASSQGVTQPQHF.

The chain recombines TRBV3-1 with TRBJ2-7; TRBD1 is a possible D gene (6 bases). Germline loops: CDR1 LGHDT, CDR2 YNNKEL (reference sequence). The germline V and J ends were trimmed by 1 base and 6 bases, with 16 bases remaining between them. There are 15 residues in the CDR3. Written as DNA, the CDR3 is TGTGCCAGCAGCCAAGTCCTTCTACAGGGTGGCGAGCAGTACTTC. This codes for CASSQVLLQGGEQYF.

The chain combines TRBV5-1 with TRBJ2-2; no firm D call. This CDR3 region has 14 residues. Trimming left V 4 bases short and J 4 bases short, with 11 bases between. Germline lookup yields CDR1 SGHRS and CDR2 YFSETQ. The CDR3 DNA follows: TGCGCCAGCAGCAGACCACCCGGCACCGGGGAGCTGTTTTTT. Amino acids: CASSRPPGTGELFF.

The rearrangement links TRBV6-2 or TRBV6-3 to TRBJ1-5, with D unclear. V shed 0 bases and J shed 6 bases, with 9 bases lying between them. The CDR3 is 14 amino acids. Germline V gene data show CDR1 as MNHEY and CDR2 as SVGEGT. CDR3 bases: TGTGCCAGCAGTTACTCCATGGGGTTTCAGCCCCAGCATTTT. Its protein product is CASSYSMGFQPQHF.

This clonotype was detected only a few times. The V and J genes are TRBV14 and TRBJ2-2, with D perhaps matching TRBD1 (5 bases). Germline V gives CDR1 SGHDN, CDR2 FVKESK. V dropped 3 bases and J dropped 3 bases, with 8 bases sitting between them. The CDR3 sequence is 14 residues long. The CDR3 sequence: CASSQGRYTGELFF. The DNA for the CDR3 is TGTGCCAGCAGCCAGGGGCGATACACCGGGGAGCTGTTTTTT.

With regard to this clonotype: A read error may account for a junction end that differs from germline. This sequence joins TRBV13 and TRBJ2-7; 10 nucleotides align to TRBD2. The CDR3 loop spans 15 amino acids. CDR1 and CDR2 (germline): PRHDT, FYEKMQ (reference sequence). The CDR3 bases are TGTGCCAGCAGCCAGGGGGGACTAGCGTCCTCCGAGCAGTACTTC. Translating it yields CASSQGGLASSEQYF.